A selection of T cell receptor beta chains follows, all from one sample in a study of yellow fever vaccine responses in identical twins. Using its own MiXCR run on the RT-PCR reads, TCRdb lists one record per CDR3 protein. The table shows under 4,000 distinct CDR3 sequences, with roughly four fifths occurring only once. Sequencing used T cells from blood (PBMCs), unsorted or a sorted subset (not recorded which), obtained before or after yellow fever vaccination (not recorded which). The receptors come from a woman between 18 and 30 years old who received the yellow fever vaccine. The CDR3 runs from the conserved cysteine through the conserved F or W. The size entry is marked missing in some rows and otherwise reads once, few, many or a size class.

abundance	v_gene	j_gene	CDR3aa
-	TRBV18	TRBJ2-3	CASSPNGDTQYF
-	TRBV19	TRBJ2-1	CAIRSPPINEQFF
once	TRBV11-2	TRBJ2-7	CASSPTTSGSGFYEQYF
-	TRBV15	TRBJ1-5	CATSIERNNQPQHF
-	TRBV28	TRBJ1-1	CASIGSTGLRTEAFF
-	TRBV7-6	TRBJ1-2	CASGQGSYYGYTF
-	TRBV12-3/TRBV12-4	TRBJ1-6	CASSLGRTNSPLHF
-	TRBV6-1	TRBJ2-3	CASSGLEGTDTQYF
-	TRBV20-1	TRBJ2-7	CSASGSRYEQYF
-	TRBV9	TRBJ1-1	CASSVVPGDGTEAFF
once	TRBV29-1	TRBJ1-1	CSVPTASNTEAFF
-	TRBV29-1	TRBJ2-3	CSAGRFTDTQYF
-	TRBV7-2	TRBJ2-1	CASSLSRAYNEQFF
few	TRBV2	TRBJ2-7	CASHQGQVRGHEQYF
-	TRBV11-2	TRBJ2-1	CASSLWTSGIHNEQFF
-	TRBV11-3	TRBJ2-5	CASSRGGQETQYF
-	TRBV9	TRBJ2-1	CASSGTTLSYNEQFF
-	TRBV28	TRBJ1-2	CASSNRDLRKYGYTF
few	TRBV10-3	TRBJ1-5	CAISESQGGSNQPQHF
-	TRBV20-1	TRBJ1-5	CSAGDSQPQHF
-	TRBV11-1	TRBJ2-1	CASSLVGANEQFF
once	TRBV5-4	TRBJ1-2	CASSLQGVSYGYTF
-	TRBV5-4	TRBJ2-7	CASSWGNEQYF
-	TRBV18	TRBJ1-5	CASSPPGQGQPQHF
-	TRBV10-1	TRBJ2-7	CASSEGQSESSYEQYF
-	TRBV2	TRBJ1-4	CASSEAQAATNEKLFF
once	TRBV4-2	TRBJ2-7	CASSQETSGSYEQYF
few	TRBV29-1	TRBJ2-3	CSVGEGANTDTQYF
-	TRBV7-1	TRBJ2-1	CASSVLGELSSYNEQFF
-	TRBV7-6	TRBJ2-3	CASSQRGVDTDTQYF
-	TRBV12-3/TRBV12-4	TRBJ2-1	CASSLPDHAREQFF
-	TRBV29-1	TRBJ1-2	CSVDSQGATENGYTF
-	TRBV14	TRBJ2-1	CASSQVSLAGRYNEEFF
-	TRBV29-1	TRBJ2-3	CSVVYVLFDTQYF
-	TRBV18	TRBJ1-1	CASSPSPPGLPTEAFF
-	TRBV14	TRBJ1-2	CASSQDRGTGGYTF
-	TRBV29-1	TRBJ2-5	CSVDRGNQEAQYF
-	TRBV18	TRBJ1-5	CASSGQGASNQPQHF
-	TRBV5-1	TRBJ1-1	CASSPTGVNSEAFF
-	TRBV12-2	TRBJ2-2	CASRLDGHRGLPGSCFF
-	TRBV2	TRBJ2-4	CATQDRSKHENIQYF
-	TRBV29-1	TRBJ1-2	CSVESGALLYGYTF
-	TRBV7-9	TRBJ1-6	CASTQGYNSPLHF
-	TRBV7-6	TRBJ2-2	CASSLQGQGGELFF
-	TRBV19	TRBJ2-1	CASSIDVNRGHNEQFF
-	TRBV6-1	TRBJ1-2	CASSEFQDGLYGYTF
-	TRBV7-1	TRBJ1-2	CASSPRGDGYYGYTF
-	TRBV18	TRBJ1-1	CASSPTGDLAFF
few	TRBV29-1	TRBJ2-1	CSVESGGYNEQFF
-	TRBV2	TRBJ2-1	CASSDRLSSYNEQFF
-	TRBV20-1	TRBJ2-1	CSATVPGPAGGQFF
-	TRBV7-3	TRBJ2-1	CASSLTSNGYNEQFF
-	TRBV6-2/TRBV6-3	TRBJ2-7	CASSYFVDSEQYF
-	TRBV9	TRBJ2-1	CASSVAGGGTYNEQFF